By its share, the clone carrying this T cell receptor beta chain is medium-sized (0.01 to 0.1%). Other DNA variants within this sample encode the same CDR3. Time point: time of PML onset. This record belongs to a study of multiple sclerosis patients with progressive multifocal leukoencephalopathy. TCRdb keeps only in-frame clones here, not all; method: immunoSEQ multiplex PCR. Here the sample spans approximately 29,000 clones, about 85% being singletons. The TCR originated in a woman aged 30 to 39 with progressive multifocal leukoencephalopathy. Specimen: PBMCs, collected from a patient treated with natalizumab.

The CDR3 region has the DNA TGTGCCTGGAGTGTAAAATTAGAGAGAGGCGAGCAGTACTTC. It encodes CAWSVKLERGEQYF. The chain has TRBV30 and TRBJ2-7, with no clear D. Germline assignment: CDR1 GTSNPN and CDR2 SVGIG (reference sequence). CDR3 length: 14 residues. Between the trimmed V and J ends, which lost 0 bases and 6 bases, there was a span of 15 bases.